The 21 T cell receptor beta chains listed next were all sequenced from one sample in a study of OX40 agonist ivuxolimab in advanced cancers. Profiling relied on immunoSEQ multiplex PCR, and the TCRdb table lists in-frame clones only, not all of them. Of roughly 100,000 clones listed, around nine tenths are singletons. The sample consisted of CD4+ or CD8+ T cells sorted from blood, taken in a trial of the OX40 agonist ivuxolimab. Source of these receptors: an adult with an advanced solid tumor such as melanoma, head and neck, liver or kidney cancer.

The V call is TRBV18, the J call TRBJ1-1; no reliable D call. The V and J ends lost 2 bases and 8 bases respectively, with 6 bases between them. Germline lookup yields CDR1 KGHSH and CDR2 LQKENI. This CDR3 comprises 11 residues. CDR3 in amino acids: CASSPLGEAFF. In nucleotides, the CDR3 is TGTGCCAGCTCACCATTGGGGGAAGCTTTCTTT.

The gene calls are TRBV5-1 and TRBJ2-3; 10 bases fit TRBD1. Germline V gene sequence: CDR1 SGHRS, CDR2 YFSETQ. The CDR3 runs to 16 residues. V shed 1 base and J 4 bases; nucleotides not matched to a gene: 6. In DNA form, the CDR3 reads TGCGCCAGCAGCTTGCTCGGGACAGGGGCCGCAGATACGCAGTATTTT. Amino acid sequence: CASSLLGTGAADTQYF.

J is TRBJ1-1 and V is TRBV18, with 7 nucleotides matching TRBD1. The CDR3 sequence is 15 residues long. V was pared by 2 bases and J by 0 bases, with 3 bases of the junction left unmatched. The V gene's germline CDR1 is KGHSH and CDR2 LQKENI. The CDR3 loop reads CASSPGGTVNTEAFF. In DNA form, the CDR3 reads TGTGCCAGCTCACCAGGCGGGACAGTGAACACTGAAGCTTTCTTT.

The V gene is TRBV4-3, the J gene TRBJ2-5; D remains unclear. V shed 1 base and J shed 0 bases, with 6 bases lying between them. The CDR3 is 14 amino acids. Per the germline V gene, CDR1 is LGHNA and CDR2 is YSLEER. CDR3 protein: CASSQGAHQETQYF. In nucleotides, the CDR3 is TGCGCCAGCAGCCAAGGGGCACACCAAGAGACCCAGTACTTC.

The rearrangement joins TRBV6-5 to TRBJ2-3; D gene ambiguous. CDR1 is MNHEY and CDR2 is SVGAGI in the germline V gene. The V and J ends lost 0 bases and 3 bases respectively, with 13 bases between them. This CDR3 has 16 amino acids. The CDR3 DNA is TGTGCCAGCAGTTACTCCCTTTCCTATAGTACAGATACGCAGTATTTT. Translating it yields CASSYSLSYSTDTQYF.

V usage is TRBV23-1 and J usage is TRBJ2-7; a weak D match, TRBD1 (6 bases). TRBV23-1 is classed as an ORF, of uncertain function. The V end lost 6 bases, the J end lost 3 bases, and 18 bases lay between the germline ends. The CDR3 runs 15 residues. The CDR3 here is CASSPRQVPCYEQYF. The CDR3 nucleotides are TGCGCCAGCAGCCCTAGACAGGTTCCCTGCTACGAGCAGTACTTC.

The chain couples TRBV5-1 to TRBJ1-3, with a tentative D call TRBD1 (6 bases). Looked up from germline, CDR1 is SGHRS and CDR2 is YFSETQ. The CDR3 totals 15 residues. V lost 5 bases and J lost 0, with 12 bases in between. The CDR3 here is CASRKQGISGNTIYF. In nucleotides, the CDR3 is TGCGCCAGCAGAAAACAGGGAATCTCTGGAAACACCATATATTTT.

The chain carries TRBV7-8 and TRBJ2-7; 7 bases are a match to TRBD2. The V gene end was trimmed by 4 bases and the J gene end by 2 bases; junction bases not matched to a gene: 8. CDR1 is SGHVS and CDR2 is FQNEAQ in the germline V gene. The CDR3 contains 15 residues. The CDR3 nucleotides are TGTGCCAGCAGCTCCCGGGAGGACATCACCTACGAGCAGTACTTC. Translating gives CASSSREDITYEQYF.

CDR3 sequence reads: CASSRTSQETQYF. The CDR3 DNA reads TGTGCCAGCAGCAGGACTAGCCAAGAGACCCAGTACTTC. The chain joins TRBV7-2 to TRBJ2-5; 7 bases fit TRBD2. The length of the CDR3 is 13 residues. V trimming: 5 bases; J trimming: 1 base; junction bases outside the gene matches: 1. Germline V gene lookup returns CDR1 SGHTA and CDR2 FQGNSA.

The chain combines TRBV28 with TRBJ2-7; 9 bases are shared with TRBD1. The CDR3 consists of 13 residues. Unmatched junction bases numbered 3, after V lost 6 bases and J lost 3 bases. From germline, CDR1 is MDHEN and CDR2 SYDVKM. The CDR3 DNA reads as TGTGCCAGCAGAGGACAGGGGAACTACGAGCAGTACTTC. Protein: CASRGQGNYEQYF.

This clone was seen just once. The chain couples TRBV19 to TRBJ1-6; no firm D call. Germline CDR1 reads LNHDA; CDR2 reads SQIVND (reference sequence). This CDR3 spans 13 amino acids. Deletions cut 1 base from V and 14 bases from J, with 12 bases between. CDR3 nucleotides: TGTGCCAGTAGTATAGGGACCGACCTCACCCTCCACTTT. Amino acids: CASSIGTDLTLHF.

V and J are TRBV2 and TRBJ1-1, with D tentatively TRBD1 (6 bases). Germline V gene sequence: CDR1 SNHLY, CDR2 FYNNEI. This CDR3 contains 12 residues. With 6 bases removed from V and 7 bases from J, the gap between germline ends came to 12 bases. CDR3 coding DNA: TGTGCCAGCAGGGGGGGCATAAGTGAAGCTTTCTTT. Translation gives CASRGGISEAFF.

The CDR3 DNA follows: TGTGCCATCAGTGGTGGGGGGGCCGATGAGCAGTTCTTC. Translated, it gives CAISGGGADEQFF. This chain joins TRBV10-3 and TRBJ2-1; D perhaps matches TRBD2 (7 bases). Germline assignment: CDR1 ENHRY and CDR2 SYGVKD. V lost 4 bases and J lost 8, with 12 bases in between. CDR3 length equals 13 residues.

There are a few counts of this clone. V usage is TRBV28 and J usage is TRBJ2-5; the D is unclear. Between the trimmed V and J ends, which lost 3 bases and 6 bases, there was a span of 8 bases. From germline, CDR1 is MDHEN and CDR2 SYDVKM. The CDR3 has 12 amino acids. CDR3 DNA sequence: TGTGCCAGCAGTTTTTTGGTAAAGACCCAGTACTTC. Protein product: CASSFLVKTQYF.

The chain is built from TRBV27 and TRBJ1-2; 7 bases agree with TRBD1. Germline V gives CDR1 MNHEY, CDR2 SMNVEV (reference sequence). This CDR3 is built from 14 residues. V trimming: 5 bases; J trimming: 4 bases; junction bases outside the gene matches: 7. The CDR3 spells CASSRQGLSYGYTF. The CDR3, as DNA: TGTGCCAGCAGTCGACAGGGCCTCTCCTATGGCTACACCTTC.

This chain joins TRBV21-1 and TRBJ1-1. TRBV21-1 is listed as a pseudogene. The length of the CDR3 is 13 residues. The CDR3 coding sequence is TGTGCCAGCATGACGCATCGACCGGCTGAAGCTTTCTTT. As protein: CASMTHRPAEAFF.

This clone was seen once. The chain has TRBV7-2 and TRBJ2-5, with TRBD2 matching 14 bases. From germline, CDR1 is SGHTA and CDR2 FQGNSA. The V and J ends lost 4 bases and 5 bases, in that order; junction bases with no gene match: 6. The CDR3 covers 16 residues. CDR3 nucleotide sequence: TGTGCCAGCAGCTACGGACTAGCGGGGGGAGGGGAGACCCAGTACTTC. Encoded protein: CASSYGLAGGGETQYF.

The chain combines TRBV18 with TRBJ2-3, with 13 bases aligning to TRBD2. Germline CDR1 reads KGHSH; CDR2 reads LQKENI. The CDR3 consists of 16 residues. J lost 1 base, V lost 3 bases, and 1 base had no gene match. CDR3 sequence reads: CASSPTSGGGTDTQYF. CDR3 DNA sequence: TGTGCCAGCTCACCTACTAGCGGGGGGGGCACAGATACGCAGTATTTT.

The chain links TRBV19 to TRBJ2-7; the D call may be TRBD1 or TRBD2 (5 bases each). The length of the CDR3 is 16 residues. Germline values: CDR1 LNHDA, CDR2 SQIVND (reference sequence). V lost 3 bases, J lost 0 bases, and 15 bases lay in between. The CDR3 is CASSIGAGTGSYEQYF. For the CDR3, the DNA is TGTGCCAGTAGTATCGGGGCCGGGACGGGCTCCTACGAGCAGTACTTC.

A few counts support this clone. The chain links TRBV5-8 to TRBJ2-3; TRBD2 agrees at 9 bases. CDR1 is SGHTS, CDR2 YDEGEE, per germline. The V and J ends lost 3 bases and 1 base, in that order; junction bases with no gene match: 15. The CDR3 runs to 19 residues. The CDR3 DNA reads TGTGCCAGCAGCTGGTTGCGGGGGGGCGTATCGTCGGGCACAGATACGCAGTATTTT. It codes for CASSWLRGGVSSGTDTQYF.

Of note for this clone: This CDR3 is also generated by other DNA sequences in the sample. V usage is TRBV18 and J usage is TRBJ1-1; 7 bases are a match to TRBD1. V lost 3 bases and J lost 0; bases outside the gene matches: 1. CDR3 length: 14 residues. Germline V lookup: CDR1 KGHSH, CDR2 LQKENI. The DNA for the CDR3 is TGTGCCAGCTCACCGACAGGGTTGAACACTGAAGCTTTCTTT. Translating gives CASSPTGLNTEAFF.